A single sample is the source of the 14 T cell receptor beta chains below, sequenced in a study of CD8 T cells in ankylosing spondylitis. Via MiXCR, TCRdb re-called the 5' RACE reads, giving one row per CDR3 protein. The table lists 37,000 or so distinct CDR3 sequences, about 17% of them singletons. The sequenced sample consisted of blood. These receptors came from a male donor with ankylosing spondylitis or in good health (not recorded which).

The chain carries TRBV6-5 and TRBJ2-2, with TRBD1 identical over 9 bases. The CDR3 length is 15 residues. Per germline, CDR1 MNHEY and CDR2 SVGAGI. V lost 5 bases to trimming and J lost 6 bases; unmatched junction nucleotides: 7. The DNA for the CDR3 is TGTGCCAGCAGTACAACAGGGGGCTGGGCCGGGGAGCTGTTTTTT. Its protein product is CASSTTGGWAGELFF.

This clonotype turned up a few times. The rearrangement uses TRBV5-1 and TRBJ2-3, with 11 bases aligning to TRBD1. V shed 2 bases and J 5 bases; nucleotides not matched to a gene: 7. This CDR3 contains 16 residues. Per germline, CDR1 SGHRS and CDR2 YFSETQ. For the CDR3, the DNA is TGCGCCAGCAGCTTACAGGACAGGGGGCGGAAAGATACGCAGTATTTT. Encoded protein: CASSLQDRGRKDTQYF.

This clonotype was recorded a few times. The chain couples TRBV12-3 or TRBV12-4 to TRBJ2-2; 7 positions agree with TRBD2. The V gene end was trimmed by 8 bases and the J gene end by 8 bases; junction bases not matched to a gene: 14. CDR3 length equals 15 residues. CDR3 sequence (DNA): TGTGCCAGCTCCCTAGGGGCTAGCGGTGGGGGGGAGCTGTTTTTT. The encoded protein is CASSLGASGGGELFF.

This clonotype has only a few counts. The CDR3, as DNA: TGTGCCAGCAGCCCCGTTGGACGAATGAACACTGAAGCTTTCTTT. This translates into CASSPVGRMNTEAFF. V usage is TRBV6-5 and J usage is TRBJ1-1; the D is unclear. This CDR3 comprises 15 residues. V gave up 6 bases and J gave up 0 bases, with 14 bases separating them. The germline V gene has CDR1 MNHEY and CDR2 SVGAGI.

This chain uses TRBV12-3 or TRBV12-4 with TRBJ2-3, with D perhaps TRBD1 (6 bases). The V gene lost 2 bases and the J gene lost 2 bases, with 11 bases spanning the gap. The CDR3 runs to 15 residues. The CDR3 spells CASSLLSGATDTQYF. In DNA, the CDR3 is TGTGCCAGCAGTTTACTTTCAGGGGCCACAGATACGCAGTATTTT.

Only a few counts were recorded for this clonotype. This rearrangement joins TRBV12-3 or TRBV12-4 to TRBJ2-1; no clear D gene. Deletions cut 3 bases from V and 0 bases from J, with 9 bases between. The CDR3 is made up of 15 amino acids. CDR3 sequence reads: CASSFGSSSYNEQFF. DNA for the CDR3: TGTGCCAGCAGTTTTGGGTCGAGCTCCTACAATGAGCAGTTCTTC.

The CDR3 protein is CASSDNIQYF. The DNA for the CDR3 is TGTGCCAGCAGTGACAACATTCAGTACTTC. This rearrangement joins TRBV2 to TRBJ2-4; D call uncertain. Germline loops: CDR1 SNHLY, CDR2 FYNNEI. V lost 3 bases and J lost 7, with 1 base in between. The CDR3 extends over 10 amino acids.

This clonotype was seen a few times. The V call is TRBV5-5, the J call TRBJ2-1; D uncertain. Trimming pared 0 bases from V and 2 bases from J, leaving 9 bases between. CDR3 size: 15 residues. Germline assignment: CDR1 SGHKS and CDR2 YYEKEE (reference sequence). The CDR3 region is CASSLAWSAYNEQFF. Here the CDR3 DNA reads TGTGCCAGCAGCTTGGCGTGGTCGGCCTACAATGAGCAGTTCTTC.

This clonotype showed up just a few times. The chain couples TRBV5-1 to TRBJ2-1; maybe TRBD1 (7 bases). This CDR3 is 14 amino acids long. Germline-derived CDR1 and CDR2 are SGHRS and YFSETQ. V shed 4 bases and J shed 6 bases, with 14 bases lying between them. The CDR3 region has the DNA TGCGCCAGCAGCACCACCCAGGGGGGCAATGAGCAGTTCTTC. Residues: CASSTTQGGNEQFF.

The chain combines TRBV28 with TRBJ2-5; 9 bases line up with TRBD1. Per germline, CDR1 MDHEN and CDR2 SYDVKM. J was trimmed by 2 bases and V by 5 bases; bases with no gene match: 9. This CDR3 comprises 16 residues. The CDR3, as DNA: TGTGCCAGCAGTGGACGAGGGACAGGGAAGCAAGAGACCCAGTACTTC. Protein sequence: CASSGRGTGKQETQYF. Together with reference TRBV28 and TRBJ2-5, the CDR3 gives the full variable domain: DVKVTQSSRYLVKRTGEKVFLECVQDMDHENMFWYRQDPGLGLRLIYFSYDVKMKEKGDIPEGYSVSREKKERFSLILESASTNQTSMYLCASSGRGTGKQETQYFGPGTRLLVL.

This chain uses TRBV7-9 with TRBJ1-1; D not certain. CDR1 is SEHNR, CDR2 FQNEAQ, per germline (reference sequence). The V gene lost 5 bases and the J gene lost 5 bases, with 9 bases spanning the gap. This CDR3 is built from 12 residues. The CDR3 reads CASSGLSTEAFF. In DNA, the CDR3 is TGTGCCAGCAGCGGTTTAAGTACTGAAGCTTTCTTT.

This clonotype was seen only a few times. V and J are TRBV5-1 and TRBJ2-2; tentative D call: TRBD1 (7 bases). CDR3 length: 15 amino acids. V was trimmed by 2 bases and J by 4 bases, leaving 12 bases between them. Per the germline V gene, CDR1 is SGHRS and CDR2 is YFSETQ. The CDR3 coding sequence is TGCGCCAGCAGCTTCGGCAGGGGGGCCACCGGGGAGCTGTTTTTT. As protein: CASSFGRGATGELFF.

This clonotype was counted only a few times. This rearrangement joins TRBV7-2 to TRBJ2-3; D is possibly TRBD1 (6 bases). Trimming cost V 3 bases and J 6 bases, with 19 bases left between them. There are 16 residues in the CDR3. Germline-derived CDR1 and CDR2 are SGHTA and FQGNSA. The CDR3 loop is CASSLVKQGWGDTQYF. DNA for the CDR3: TGTGCCAGCAGCTTGGTAAAACAGGGCTGGGGCGATACGCAGTATTTT.

This chain uses TRBV7-9 with TRBJ2-4, with unresolved D. Germline values: CDR1 SEHNR, CDR2 FQNEAQ (reference sequence). The V end lost 1 base, the J end lost 6 bases, and 4 bases lay between the germline ends. This CDR3 region has 12 residues. CDR3 loop: CASSLVANIQYF. CDR3 in DNA: TGTGCCAGCAGCTTAGTGGCAAACATTCAGTACTTC.